These 25 T cell receptor beta chains share one sample of origin, sequenced in a study of T cell responses to AZD1222 COVID-19 vaccine. Generated by immunoSEQ multiplex PCR, the TCRdb table keeps only in-frame clones and is missing some. The repertoire holds under 150,000 clones, with about 87% as singletons. The material sequenced was peripheral blood, taken on day 0 of AZD1222 vaccination. Every receptor here comes from an adult in good health.

The rearrangement joins TRBV11-2 to TRBJ2-6; D unclear. Trimming removed 5 bases from V and 2 bases from J, with 7 bases in between. This CDR3 has 14 amino acids. Germline CDR1 reads SGHAT; CDR2 reads FQNNGV. The DNA for the CDR3 is TGTGCCAGCAGCCGACGGGCTGGGGCCAACGTCCTGACTTTC. Its protein is CASSRRAGANVLTF.

Details on this clone: The identical CDR3 is also encoded by other nucleotide sequences in the sample. The chain employs TRBV6-5 and TRBJ1-5; tentatively, D is TRBD1 (6 bases). The CDR3 has 14 residues. Germline values: CDR1 MNHEY, CDR2 SVGAGI. Trimming removed 2 bases from V and 4 bases from J, with 9 bases in between. The CDR3 loop is CASSYRGGNQPQHF. Written as DNA, the CDR3 is TGTGCCAGCAGTTACAGGGGGGGGAATCAGCCCCAGCATTTT.

This clone was seen just once. The chain uses TRBV11-2 and TRBJ2-1; D perhaps matches TRBD2 (6 bases). The CDR3 length is 16 residues. The V gene's germline CDR1 is SGHAT and CDR2 FQNNGV. Trimming cost V 1 base and J 4 bases, with 14 bases left between them. The CDR3 protein is CASSLGMGGNYNEQFF. CDR3 coding DNA: TGTGCCAGCAGCTTAGGGATGGGAGGTAATTACAATGAGCAGTTCTTC.

V is TRBV6-2 or TRBV6-3 and J is TRBJ2-2; TRBD1 matches at 8 bases. With 7 bases clipped from V and 0 bases from J, the junction kept 7 bases outside the gene matches. The CDR3 is made up of 16 amino acids. CDR1 is MNHEY, CDR2 SVGEGT, per germline. The CDR3 nucleotides read TGTGCCAGCAACCCAAGGACAGGGCCGAACACCGGGGAGCTGTTTTTT. Its translation: CASNPRTGPNTGELFF.

The J gene is TRBJ2-1, the V gene TRBV15; TRBD2 matches at 8 bases. This CDR3 has 14 residues. Germline CDR1 LNHNV, CDR2 YYDKDF (reference sequence). V gave up 9 bases and J gave up 8 bases; unmatched junction bases: 12. Here the CDR3 reads CATRGTRRIDEQFF. The DNA for the CDR3 is TGTGCCACTCGAGGGACTAGAAGGATCGATGAGCAGTTCTTC.

The gene calls are TRBV12-5 and TRBJ1-6; D remains ambiguous. The CDR3 contains 15 residues. Germline loops: CDR1 LGHNT, CDR2 FRNRAP. V was trimmed by 7 bases and J by 7 bases, leaving 17 bases between them. The CDR3 reads CASEFFDSDNSPLHF. CDR3 DNA sequence: TGTGCTAGTGAGTTTTTTGACTCGGACAATTCACCCCTCCACTTT.

This clone has more than one count but fewer than ten. The CDR3 DNA reads TGTGCCAGCAGAACCGGAGTGGACCGCCCCGAAAGGCAGTTCTTC. Protein sequence: CASRTGVDRPERQFF. The rearrangement joins TRBV5-6 to TRBJ2-1; no clear D. The CDR3 extends over 15 amino acids. Deletions cut 5 bases from V and 12 bases from J, with 24 bases between. CDR1 SGHDT and CDR2 YYEEEE come from the germline V gene.

The chain carries TRBV11-3 and TRBJ1-2; D uncertain. CDR1 SGHNT and CDR2 YENEEA come from the germline V gene. The CDR3 covers 14 residues. Trimming removed 0 bases from V and 6 bases from J, with 11 bases in between. The CDR3 loop reads CASSLDRAGNGYTF. In DNA, the CDR3 is TGTGCCAGCAGCTTAGATCGGGCGGGGAATGGCTACACCTTC.

This chain links TRBV5-6 with TRBJ2-7, with D perhaps TRBD2 (5 bases). V was trimmed by 0 bases and J by 1 base, leaving 8 bases between them. Germline loops: CDR1 SGHDT, CDR2 YYEEEE. The CDR3 is 14 residues long. Written as DNA, the CDR3 is TGTGCCAGCAGCTTGGTCGGGAATTCCTACGAGCAGTACTTC. Translation gives CASSLVGNSYEQYF.

V gene TRBV7-4 combines with J gene TRBJ1-5; TRBD1 aligns across 9 bases. In germline, CDR1 is SGHVT, CDR2 SQSDAQ. The CDR3 loop spans 19 amino acids. V was clipped by 4 bases and J by 1 base; unmatched bases: 14. CDR3 loop: CASSYPGQGYLLSNQPQHF. For the CDR3, the DNA is TGTGCCAGCAGCTATCCGGGACAGGGCTATTTATTGAGCAATCAGCCCCAGCATTTT.

The chain has TRBV7-2 and TRBJ2-5; 8 bases fit TRBD1. The V gene's germline CDR1 is SGHTA and CDR2 FQGNSA. Trimming took 0 bases from V and 5 from J; bases not matched to a gene: 8. The CDR3 has 16 amino acids. The CDR3 nucleotides are TGTGCCAGCAGCTTAGCATTGGACAGGGTTGTGGAGACCCAGTACTTC. This codes for CASSLALDRVVETQYF.

On this clone itself: At the DNA level, this CDR3 is encoded by other sequences in the same sample as well. V usage is TRBV20-1 and J usage is TRBJ2-5; D remains ambiguous. Trimming pared 7 bases from V and 5 bases from J, leaving 8 bases between. The CDR3 loop spans 10 amino acids. The germline V gene has CDR1 DFQATT and CDR2 SNEGSKA (reference sequence). The CDR3 nucleotides are TGCAGTGGCGGACCCGAGACCCAGTACTTC. Residues: CSGGPETQYF.

The chain employs TRBV7-2 and TRBJ1-2; no clear D gene. Trimming stripped 1 base from V and 4 bases from J, with 16 bases between. There are 16 residues in the CDR3. From germline, CDR1 is SGHTA and CDR2 FQGNSA. CDR3: CASSLDGPTTTYGYTF. The CDR3 DNA is TGTGCCAGCAGCTTAGACGGACCGACTACAACCTATGGCTACACCTTC.

J is TRBJ2-2 and V is TRBV5-1, with D possibly TRBD2 on 6 matching bases. The CDR3 has 13 amino acids. V shed 2 bases and J shed 6 bases, with 8 bases lying between them. CDR1 and CDR2 (germline): SGHRS, YFSETQ. The CDR3 DNA sequence: TGCGCCAGCAGCTTCCCTAGCGCCGGGGAGCTGTTTTTT. Its protein product is CASSFPSAGELFF.

This chain joins TRBV5-8 and TRBJ1-4; D not resolved. The germline gives CDR1 SGHTS, CDR2 YDEGEE. V lost 1 base and J 8 bases, leaving 9 bases between the germline ends. The CDR3 has 13 amino acids. The CDR3 is CASSLFPDEKLFF. The CDR3 bases are TGTGCCAGCAGCTTGTTCCCCGACGAAAAACTGTTTTTT.

The J gene is TRBJ2-7, the V gene TRBV19, with TRBD2 matching over 7 bases. CDR1 and CDR2 (germline): LNHDA, SQIVND (reference sequence). This CDR3 spans 15 amino acids. The ends lost 3 bases at V and 5 bases at J; junction bases unmatched: 10. The CDR3 bases are TGTGCCAGTAGTATGAGGCGGGGCGGGAGCGACGAGCAGTACTTC. This sequence encodes CASSMRRGGSDEQYF. Full variable domain (remainder filled in from reference TRBV19 and TRBJ2-7): DGGITQSPKYLFRKEGQNVTLSCEQNLNHDAMYWYRQDPGQGLRLIYYSQIVNDFQKGDIAEGYSVSREKKESFPLTVTSAQKNPTAFYLCASSMRRGGSDEQYFGPGTRLTVT.

This sequence joins TRBV9 and TRBJ2-5; tentatively, D is TRBD1 (6 bases). V was trimmed by 3 bases and J by 4 bases, leaving 13 bases between them. The CDR3 has 14 amino acids. Looked up from germline, CDR1 is SGDLS and CDR2 is YYNGEE. The CDR3 coding sequence is TGTGCCAGCAGCGACTCAGGGGTCGGAGAGACCCAGTACTTC. Translated, it gives CASSDSGVGETQYF.

The V call is TRBV15, the J call TRBJ2-3; TRBD2 agrees at 7 bases. CDR1 LNHNV and CDR2 YYDKDF come from the germline V gene (reference sequence). V was pared by 1 base and J by 2 bases, with 6 bases of the junction left unmatched. The CDR3 totals 16 residues. The CDR3 loop is CATSRGASGNTDTQYF. CDR3 nucleotide sequence: TGTGCCACCAGCAGAGGGGCTAGCGGAAACACAGATACGCAGTATTTT.

This sequence joins TRBV24-1 and TRBJ2-2; 9 bases line up with TRBD2. CDR1 KGHDR and CDR2 SFDVKD come from the germline V gene. V lost 3 bases, J lost 2 bases, and 9 bases stayed unmatched. The CDR3 runs to 18 residues. CDR3 residues: CATSDGFRAGGNTGELFF. The DNA of the CDR3 is TGTGCCACCAGTGATGGCTTTAGAGCGGGAGGTAACACCGGGGAGCTGTTTTTT.

The chain carries TRBV10-3 and TRBJ2-7; no firm D call. Germline CDR1 and CDR2: ENHRY and SYGVKD. The length of the CDR3 is 12 residues. Trimming pared 3 bases from V and 3 bases from J, leaving 6 bases between. In DNA form, the CDR3 reads TGTGCCATCAGTGAATCCAGCTACGAGCAGTACTTC. Encoded protein: CAISESSYEQYF.

This clone has just a few counts. The rearrangement uses TRBV2 and TRBJ2-1, with 9 bases identical to TRBD2. The CDR3 contains 13 residues. Germline CDR1 and CDR2: SNHLY and FYNNEI. J gave up 7 bases and V 7 bases, and 5 bases lay outside the gene matches. CDR3 sequence reads: CASTPSGRNEQFF. CDR3 in DNA: TGTGCCAGCACGCCCAGCGGGAGGAATGAGCAGTTCTTC.

The chain carries TRBV6-2 or TRBV6-3 and TRBJ1-2; TRBD1 aligns across 9 bases. Germline CDR1 MNHEY, CDR2 SVGEGT. This CDR3 has 17 amino acids. The trim removed 1 base at V and 4 bases at J, leaving 10 bases unmatched. The CDR3, as DNA: TGTGCCAGCAGTTACTTGGACAGGGGCGACGACCTCTATGGCTACACCTTC. Its protein is CASSYLDRGDDLYGYTF.

This clone was observed once. The chain links TRBV5-1 to TRBJ1-4, with no clear D. The ends were cut back, 2 bases at V and 2 bases at J, with 16 bases in the middle. This CDR3 has 17 residues. Per the germline V gene, CDR1 is SGHRS and CDR2 is YFSETQ. The CDR3 loop reads CASSFRAPGSTNEKLFF. The CDR3 DNA follows: TGCGCCAGCAGCTTTCGAGCCCCGGGCAGCACTAATGAAAAACTGTTTTTT.

There are a few counts of this clone. The chain employs TRBV7-2 and TRBJ1-4; 7 bases fit TRBD1. Trimming removed 5 bases from V and 5 bases from J; junction bases left unmatched: 11. CDR3 length: 16 residues. Germline CDR1 reads SGHTA; CDR2 reads FQGNSA. CDR3 DNA: TGTGCCAGCAGCCGCCAACCGGGGACAGTCAATGAAAAACTGTTTTTT. It specifies CASSRQPGTVNEKLFF.

The chain has TRBV7-4 and TRBJ2-1, with 11 bases lining up with TRBD2. Trimming cost V 2 bases and J 0 bases; bases outside gene matches: 12. The CDR3 has 20 amino acids. CDR1 is SGHVT, CDR2 SQSDAQ, per germline. The CDR3 region has the DNA TGTGCCAGCAGCTTATTGGGGACTAGCGGCTTCTTATTCTCCTACAATGAGCAGTTCTTC. This gives the protein CASSLLGTSGFLFSYNEQFF.